This T cell receptor (beta chain) was captured in a study of blood T cells in healthy people across ages. Sample-barcoded 5' priming and a J-beta primer mix drove a second PCR of 7 to 11 cycles. From the 5' RACE reads, TCRdb called clonotypes with MiXCR, one entry per CDR3 protein. The sample has approximately 1.5 million distinct CDR3 sequences; almost 35% are singletons. Notes on this clonotype: The antigen is unknown.

This CDR3 contains 13 residues. Trimming took 7 bases from V and 0 from J, leaving 9 bases between them. Germline CDR1 MDHEN, CDR2 SYDVKM. Overall study findings and caveats: The diversity estimates, figures obtained from one million T cells, were considered underestimates. Greater diversity and more naive CD4+ cells were seen in long-lived donors than in aged donors.

The genes are TRBV28 and TRBJ1-1, with D unresolved. The sequenced sample consisted of blood. The origin of this receptor is a woman aged 25 to 39 in good health. This chain's CDR3 is CASKGTLNTEAFF. The CDR3 DNA follows: TGTGCCAGCAAGGGCACCTTGAACACTGAAGCTTTCTTT.